Below, 2 T cell receptor beta chains from the same sample are listed, as sequenced in a study of blood T cell repertoires in COVID-19. Sequenced by immunoSEQ multiplex PCR; TCRdb stores in-frame clones only, minus some. Among some 220,000 clones, about 85% were seen once, and the ten largest hold over 2.5%. Sequenced: peripheral blood. These receptors all come from a man aged 45-60 years who had recovered from COVID-19.

The chain uses TRBV24-1 and TRBJ2-7; 7 nucleotides line up with TRBD1. The CDR3 spans 15 residues. Germline V gene data show CDR1 as KGHDR and CDR2 as SFDVKD. V shed 4 bases and J 1 base; nucleotides not matched to a gene: 6. The chain's CDR3 is CATSESGTASYEQYF. The CDR3, as DNA: TGTGCCACCAGTGAATCCGGGACAGCTTCCTACGAGCAGTACTTC.

The V call is TRBV10-3, the J call TRBJ2-7; 7 bases match TRBD2. V shed 2 bases, J shed 3 bases, and the junction held 4 bases outside the gene matches. CDR3 length: 14 amino acids. In germline, CDR1 is ENHRY, CDR2 SYGVKD. The CDR3 spells CAISERGGSYEQYF. DNA for the CDR3: TGTGCCATCAGTGAGAGGGGCGGGAGCTACGAGCAGTACTTC.